This T cell receptor beta chain was captured in a study of T cells after posttransplantation cyclophosphamide. Findings of the study overall: Later post-transplant blood repertoires were often dominated by donor CD8+ memory clones. Skin or GI-infiltrating T cells shared few TRB sequences with blood.

Generated by immunoSEQ multiplex PCR, the TCRdb table keeps only in-frame clones and is missing some. The data contain 31,000 or so clones, more than 85% of them singletons. The naive gate required viable CD3+CD4+ or CD3+CD8+ cells with CCR7+CD45RA+CD45RO-CD95-CD27+CD28+ phenotype. This related bone marrow graft donor gave peripheral blood on the day of marrow donation. Germline V gives CDR1 SEHNR, CDR2 FQNEAQ (reference sequence). This CDR3 is built from 15 residues. With V trimmed by 3 bases and J by 8 bases, 8 bases remained unmatched. For this clone: Its antigen is unknown.

This sequence originates from a man younger than 40 in good health and a related stem cell transplant donor. The sequenced sample consisted of naive CD4+ T cells sorted from blood. The chain joins TRBV7-9 to TRBJ1-2, with TRBD1 identical over 11 bases. The CDR3 DNA reads as TGTGCCAGCAGCTTCTGGGGACAGGGGGGAGAGGGCTACACCTTC. It encodes CASSFWGQGGEGYTF.